This record covers a single T cell receptor beta chain. In the original processing: Estimation of nucleated cell counts relied on the amplification of reference gene primers. Sequencing used immunoSEQ multiplex PCR; TCRdb keeps in-frame clones, though not all of them. D and trimming come from the DNA, and the V and J calls and clone size come from that table. The table records about 69,000 clones, roughly four fifths of them present only once. The CDR3 runs 14 residues. Germline V gene lookup returns CDR1 GTSNPN and CDR2 SVGIG (reference sequence). The V gene end was trimmed by 2 bases and the J gene end by 4 bases; junction bases not matched to a gene: 7. This sample is drawn from a study of blood T cell repertoires in COVID-19. Study-level background: Acute and convalescent COVID-19 specimens originated in the United States, Italy and Spain. Nucleic acid was either cDNA or gDNA, and it came from T cells, B-cell-depleted T cells, or PBMCs.

The genes are TRBV30 and TRBJ1-2; 7 bases map to TRBD1. Input material: peripheral blood. The receptor comes from a woman over 75 with acute or convalescent COVID-19. The CDR3 here is CAWSPGGIVYGYTF. The DNA of the CDR3 is TGTGCCTGGAGTCCAGGGGGTATAGTCTATGGCTACACCTTC. The entire variable domain, with the rest obtained from reference TRBV30 and TRBJ1-2, is as follows: SQTIHQWPATLVQPVGSPLSLECTVEGTSNPNLYWYRQAAGRGLQLLFYSVGIGQISSEVPQNLSASRPQDRQFILSSKKLLLSDSGFYLCAWSPGGIVYGYTFGSGTRLTVV.